This T cell receptor beta chain is drawn from a study of human T cells and chemical hapten exposure. TCRdb reprocessed the RACE reads with MiXCR, giving one entry per CDR3 protein. The sample lists roughly 30,000 distinct CDR3 sequences; approximately 7.4% were seen once. There are many counts of this clonotype. Looked up from germline, CDR1 is DFQATT and CDR2 is SNEGSKA (reference sequence). The V gene lost 1 base and the J gene lost 2 bases, with 12 bases spanning the gap. The CDR3 sequence is 15 residues long. As to time point: healthy volunteer bleed at 2 weeks. Unseparated into fractions, whole blood served as the source from which total RNA was extracted.

The receptor's source is a human donor in good health. Some clones in this sample may be carry-over from other donors' samples. The rearrangement joins TRBV20-1 to TRBJ2-1; D might be TRBD1 or TRBD2, each matching 5 bases. Sequencing input: whole blood. The CDR3 sequence is CSARARGRAYNEQFF. In DNA form, the CDR3 reads TGCAGTGCTAGAGCCCGGGGCAGGGCCTACAATGAGCAGTTCTTC.